This is a list of T cell receptor beta chains from one sample in a study of cytomegalovirus exposure and HLA in healthy donors. The assay was immunoSEQ multiplex PCR, and TCRdb's table has in-frame clones only and misses some. The sample includes under 200,000 clones, 80% of them seen just once. Sequenced: PBMCs. The receptors come from a male donor in good health and CMV-seropositive. Both conserved end residues are part of each CDR3. D genes are given only for firm matches. Expanded clones get a size class; other rows say once, few or many, or leave the size out.

>TRBV7-9|TRBD2|-|TRBJ2-1
CASSLARSGRFYEQFF
TGTGCCAGCAGCTTAGCGCGAAGCGGGAGGTTCTATGAGCAGTTCTTC
>TRBV6-4|TRBD1|-|TRBJ2-6
CASSAGTGGSGANVLTF
TGTGCCAGCAGTGCCGGGACAGGGGGCTCTGGGGCCAACGTTCTGACTTTC
>TRBV10-1|TRBD2|-|TRBJ2-2
CASSALAGGYGELFF
TGCGCCAGCAGTGCCCTAGCGGGAGGGTACGGGGAGCTGTTTTTT
>TRBV5-4|-|-|TRBJ2-1
CASSTDSASSYNEQFF
TGTGCCAGCAGCACGGACAGCGCTAGCTCCTACAATGAGCAGTTCTTC
>TRBV19|TRBD1|few|TRBJ1-1
CASSPWTGMNTEAFF
TGTGCCAGTAGTCCATGGACAGGTATGAACACTGAAGCTTTCTTT
>TRBV4-1|-|-|TRBJ1-4
CASSPPDSPRRVFF
TGCGCCAGCAGCCCCCCGGACAGCCCACGCAGGGTGTTTTTT
>TRBV28|-|-|TRBJ2-4
CASRPSAKNIQYF
TGTGCCAGCAGGCCCAGTGCCAAAAACATTCAGTACTTC
>TRBV6-5|TRBD1|few|TRBJ2-2
CASSSGQGAVGELFF
TGTGCCAGCAGTTCGGGACAGGGGGCCGTCGGGGAGCTGTTTTTT
>TRBV6-4|TRBD1|-|TRBJ2-2
CASSDTDRGAGELFF
TGTGCCAGCAGTGACACAGACAGGGGGGCCGGGGAGCTGTTTTTT
>TRBV18|TRBD2|-|TRBJ2-5
CASSATSDGETQYF
TGTGCCAGCTCAGCAACTAGCGACGGAGAGACCCAGTACTTC
>TRBV4-2|TRBD1|-|TRBJ1-5
CASSQAQGAFDQPQHF
TGTGCCAGCAGCCAGGCACAGGGGGCGTTCGATCAGCCCCAGCATTTT
>TRBV6-1|TRBD2|-|TRBJ2-3
CASSGSPAGRTDTQYF
TGTGCCAGCAGTGGATCCCCAGCGGGACGCACAGATACGCAGTATTTT
>TRBV5-1|-|-|TRBJ1-1
CASKGVAEAFF
TGCGCCAGCAAGGGGGTGGCTGAAGCTTTCTTT
>TRBV28|TRBD2|-|TRBJ2-7
CASSRAGTSGRDVYF
TGTGCCAGCAGCCGGGCCGGGACTAGCGGGAGAGATGTGTACTTC
>TRBV9|TRBD2|-|TRBJ2-7
CASSASGRNPYEQYF
TGTGCCAGCAGCGCCAGCGGGAGGAACCCCTACGAGCAGTACTTC
>TRBV6-1|-|-|TRBJ1-4
CASSEESGKNEKLFF
TGTGCCAGCAGTGAAGAGTCAGGGAAGAATGAAAAACTGTTTTTT
>TRBV28|TRBD1|-|TRBJ2-7
CASSHGQGNYEQYF
TGTGCCAGCAGTCACGGACAGGGTAATTACGAGCAGTACTTC
>TRBV7-2|TRBD2|-|TRBJ2-3
CASSWGGTSGTDTQYF
TGTGCCAGCAGCTGGGGAGGGACTAGCGGAACAGATACGCAGTATTTT
>TRBV6-6|-|few|TRBJ1-5
CASRGRPWGNQPQHF
TGTGCCAGCCGTGGGAGGCCTTGGGGCAATCAGCCCCAGCATTTT
>TRBV18|TRBD2|-|TRBJ2-3
CASLNSGTSTDTQYF
TGTGCCAGCTTAAATAGCGGGACTAGCACAGATACGCAGTATTTT
>TRBV5-1|TRBD2|few|TRBJ2-2
CASRLRTSGSGELFF
TGCGCCAGCAGGTTGAGGACTAGCGGGTCTGGGGAGCTGTTTTTT
>TRBV6-5|-|-|TRBJ2-2
CASSWGLTNTGELFF
TGTGCCAGCAGTTGGGGACTCACGAACACCGGGGAGCTGTTTTTT